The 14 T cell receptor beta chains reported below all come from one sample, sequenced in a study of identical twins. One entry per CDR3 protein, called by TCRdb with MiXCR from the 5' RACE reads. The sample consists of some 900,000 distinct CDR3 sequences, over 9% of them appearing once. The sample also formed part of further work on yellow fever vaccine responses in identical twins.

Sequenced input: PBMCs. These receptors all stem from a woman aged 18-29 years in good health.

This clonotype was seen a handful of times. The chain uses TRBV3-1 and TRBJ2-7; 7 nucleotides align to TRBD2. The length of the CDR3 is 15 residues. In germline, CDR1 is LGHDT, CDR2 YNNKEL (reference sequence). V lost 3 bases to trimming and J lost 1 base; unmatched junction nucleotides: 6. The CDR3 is CASSQAGTTSYEQYF. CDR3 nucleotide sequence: TGTGCCAGCAGCCAGGCCGGGACTACGTCCTACGAGCAGTACTTC.

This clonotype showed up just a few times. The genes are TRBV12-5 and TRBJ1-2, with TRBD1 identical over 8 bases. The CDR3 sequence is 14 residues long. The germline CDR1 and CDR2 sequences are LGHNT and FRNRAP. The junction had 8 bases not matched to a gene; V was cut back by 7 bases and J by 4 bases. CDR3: CASVQGAIGYGYTF. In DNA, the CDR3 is TGTGCTAGTGTTCAGGGGGCGATCGGCTATGGCTACACCTTC.

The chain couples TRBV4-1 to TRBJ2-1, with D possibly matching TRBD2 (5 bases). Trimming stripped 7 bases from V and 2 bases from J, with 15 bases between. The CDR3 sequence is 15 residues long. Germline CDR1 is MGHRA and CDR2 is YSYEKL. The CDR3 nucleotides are TGCGCCAGCACCGAACCGGACTCCCCCTACAATGAGCAGTTCTTC. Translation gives CASTEPDSPYNEQFF.

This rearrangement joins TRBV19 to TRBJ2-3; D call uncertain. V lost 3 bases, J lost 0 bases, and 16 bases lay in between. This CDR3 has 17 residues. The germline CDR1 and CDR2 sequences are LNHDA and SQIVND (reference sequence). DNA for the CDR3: TGTGCCAGTAGTATCCAGACCGGTTCGCTTAGCACAGATACGCAGTATTTT. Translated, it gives CASSIQTGSLSTDTQYF.

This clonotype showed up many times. The CDR3 sequence: CASSLRGGYEQYV. DNA for the CDR3: TGCGCCAGCAGCTTAAGGGGGGGCTACGAGCAGTACGTC. The chain couples TRBV5-1 to TRBJ2-7, with D possibly being TRBD2 (7 bases). The CDR3 loop spans 13 amino acids. Germline CDR1 and CDR2: SGHRS and YFSETQ. V lost 2 bases and J 3 bases, leaving 9 bases between the germline ends.

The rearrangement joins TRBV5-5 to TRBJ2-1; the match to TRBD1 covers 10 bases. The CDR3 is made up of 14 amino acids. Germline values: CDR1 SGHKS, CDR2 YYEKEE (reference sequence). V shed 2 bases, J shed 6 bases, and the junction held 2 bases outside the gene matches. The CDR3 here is CASSFDRGRNEQFF. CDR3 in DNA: TGTGCCAGCAGCTTCGACAGGGGGCGCAATGAGCAGTTCTTC.

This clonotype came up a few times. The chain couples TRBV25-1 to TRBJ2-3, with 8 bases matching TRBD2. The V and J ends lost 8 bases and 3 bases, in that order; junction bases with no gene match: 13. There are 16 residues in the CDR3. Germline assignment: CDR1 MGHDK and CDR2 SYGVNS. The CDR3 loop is CASPKILAVVTDTQYF. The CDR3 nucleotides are TGTGCCAGCCCTAAAATACTAGCGGTTGTTACAGATACGCAGTATTTT.

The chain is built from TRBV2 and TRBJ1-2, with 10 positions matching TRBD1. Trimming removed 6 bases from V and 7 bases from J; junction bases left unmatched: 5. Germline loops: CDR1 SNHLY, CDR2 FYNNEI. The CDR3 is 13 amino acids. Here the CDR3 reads CASRGQGTGGYTF. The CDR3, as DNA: TGTGCCAGCAGGGGACAGGGGACAGGTGGCTACACCTTC.

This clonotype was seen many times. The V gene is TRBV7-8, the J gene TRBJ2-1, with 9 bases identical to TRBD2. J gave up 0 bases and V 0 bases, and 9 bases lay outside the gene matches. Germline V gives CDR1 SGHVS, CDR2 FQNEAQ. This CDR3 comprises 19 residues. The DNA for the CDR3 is TGTGCCAGCAGCTTAGCGTTAGCGGGGGAGTCGAGCTCCTACAATGAGCAGTTCTTC. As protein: CASSLALAGESSSYNEQFF. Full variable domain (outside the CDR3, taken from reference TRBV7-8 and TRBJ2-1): GAGVSQSPRYKVAKRGQDVALRCDPISGHVSLFWYQQALGQGPEFLTYFQNEAQLDKSGLPSDRFFAERPEGSVSTLKIQRTQQEDSAVYLCASSLALAGESSSYNEQFFGPGTRLTVL.

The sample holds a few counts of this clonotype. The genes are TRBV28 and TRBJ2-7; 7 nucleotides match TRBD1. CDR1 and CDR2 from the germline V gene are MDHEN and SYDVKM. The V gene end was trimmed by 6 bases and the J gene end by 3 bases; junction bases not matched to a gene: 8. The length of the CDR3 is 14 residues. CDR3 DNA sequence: TGTGCCAGCAGGAACTCCGGGACAGACTACGAGCAGTACTTC. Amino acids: CASRNSGTDYEQYF.

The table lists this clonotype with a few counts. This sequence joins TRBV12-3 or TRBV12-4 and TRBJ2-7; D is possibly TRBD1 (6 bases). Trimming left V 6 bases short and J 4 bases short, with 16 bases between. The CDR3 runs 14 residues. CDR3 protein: CASRETGVGYEQYF. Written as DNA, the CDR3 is TGTGCCAGCAGGGAGACAGGCGTAGGTTACGAGCAGTACTTC.

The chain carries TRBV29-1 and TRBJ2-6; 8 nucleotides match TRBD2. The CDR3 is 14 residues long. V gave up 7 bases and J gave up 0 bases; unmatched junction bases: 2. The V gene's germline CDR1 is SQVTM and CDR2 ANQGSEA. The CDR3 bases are TGCAGCGCCGGGGGGGGCTCTGGGGCCAACGTCCTGACTTTC. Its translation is CSAGGGSGANVLTF.

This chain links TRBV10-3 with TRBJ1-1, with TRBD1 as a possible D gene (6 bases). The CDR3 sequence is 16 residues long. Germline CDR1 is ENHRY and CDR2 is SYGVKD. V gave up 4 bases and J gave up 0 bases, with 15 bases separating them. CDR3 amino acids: CAISARGEHMNTEAFF. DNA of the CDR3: TGTGCCATCAGTGCAAGGGGGGAACACATGAACACTGAAGCTTTCTTT.

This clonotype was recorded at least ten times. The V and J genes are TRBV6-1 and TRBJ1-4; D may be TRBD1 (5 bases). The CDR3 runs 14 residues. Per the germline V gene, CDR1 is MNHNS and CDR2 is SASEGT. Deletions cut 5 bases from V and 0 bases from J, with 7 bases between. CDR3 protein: CASSPTATNEKLFF. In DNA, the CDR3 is TGTGCCAGCAGTCCGACAGCAACTAATGAAAAACTGTTTTTT.